These 26 T cell receptor beta chains share one sample of origin, sequenced in a study of blood T cell repertoires in COVID-19. Some clones are missing from TCRdb's copy, which holds only in-frame ones; the method was immunoSEQ multiplex PCR. The sample records tens of thousands of clones, over 75% being singletons. What was sequenced was peripheral blood. These TCRs come from an elderly woman with active or convalescent COVID-19.

The J gene is TRBJ1-1, the V gene TRBV20-1, with 7 positions matching TRBD1. CDR1 and CDR2 from the germline V gene are DFQATT and SNEGSKA (reference sequence). V dropped 6 bases and J dropped 11; count of bases not matched to a gene: 9. The CDR3 is 11 amino acids. DNA for the CDR3: TGCAGTGCCACTACAGGGGTGGATGCTTTCTTT. Its protein is CSATTGVDAFF.

The gene calls are TRBV3-1 (or the pseudogene TRBV3-2) and TRBJ2-5, with D perhaps matching TRBD2 (5 bases). CDR3 length: 12 residues. Germline V gene sequence: CDR1 LGHDT, CDR2 YNNKEL (reference sequence). Trimming removed 3 bases at V and 8 bases at J, with 10 bases between. The CDR3 spells CASSHRPSTQYF. In DNA, the CDR3 is TGTGCCAGCAGCCATCGACCTAGCACCCAGTACTTC.

The J gene is TRBJ2-3, the V gene TRBV6-2 or TRBV6-3, with D perhaps TRBD2 (5 bases). Germline values: CDR1 MNHEY, CDR2 SVGEGT. The CDR3 runs to 16 residues. Between the trimmed V and J ends, which lost 1 base and 3 bases, there was a span of 14 bases. The CDR3 nucleotides read TGTGCCAGCAGTTACTTTGTCGGGATTCCGACAGATACGCAGTATTTT. This codes for CASSYFVGIPTDTQYF.

This rearrangement joins TRBV7-2 to TRBJ2-1, with 8 bases identical to TRBD2. V shed 1 base and J 5 bases; nucleotides not matched to a gene: 4. The CDR3 is 15 amino acids. Germline lookup yields CDR1 SGHTA and CDR2 FQGNSA. The CDR3 nucleotides read TGTGCCAGCAGCTTAGTAGCGGGGTCCCACAATGAGCAGTTCTTC. Its protein is CASSLVAGSHNEQFF.

The genes are TRBV28 and TRBJ1-6; TRBD1 aligns across 9 bases. This CDR3 region has 17 residues. The V and J ends lost 2 bases and 0 bases, in that order; junction bases with no gene match: 2. The germline V gene encodes CDR1 MDHEN and CDR2 SYDVKM. As DNA, the CDR3 is TGTGCCAGCAGTTTAGGGACAGGGAACTCCTATAATTCACCCCTCCACTTT. Its protein product is CASSLGTGNSYNSPLHF.

The CDR3 protein is CASSSDRGGQPQHF. The DNA of the CDR3 is TGTGCCAGCAGCTCGGACAGGGGGGGTCAGCCCCAGCATTTT. The V gene is TRBV7-2, the J gene TRBJ1-5; 10 nucleotides agree with TRBD1. Trimming at V came to 4 bases and at J to 6 bases, leaving 3 bases not matched to a gene. Germline assignment: CDR1 SGHTA and CDR2 FQGNSA. The CDR3 sequence is 14 residues long.

J is TRBJ2-1 and V is TRBV4-1; D is possibly TRBD2 (6 bases). CDR3 length equals 15 residues. V was trimmed by 0 bases and J by 3 bases, leaving 9 bases between them. The germline V gene has CDR1 MGHRA and CDR2 YSYEKL. The CDR3 region has the DNA TGCGCCAGCAGCCAAGAACTAGCTAGCTACAATGAGCAGTTCTTC. This encodes CASSQELASYNEQFF.

To note about this clone: The junction shows a germline mismatch at one end, possibly a read error. The same CDR3 is also encoded by other DNA sequences in this sample. The gene calls are TRBV24-1 and TRBJ1-2, with D hard to call. Germline assignment: CDR1 KGHDR and CDR2 SFDVKD. This CDR3 comprises 12 residues. The CDR3 DNA sequence: TGTGCCACGGAGGGATCTAACTATGGCTACACCTTT. This gives the protein CATEGSNYGYTF.

This sequence joins TRBV24-1 and TRBJ2-1; 11 bases line up with TRBD2. Losses at the gene ends were 0 bases for V and 0 bases for J; bases not matched to a gene: 6. CDR1 and CDR2 from the germline V gene are KGHDR and SFDVKD. This CDR3 comprises 19 residues. This CDR3 reads CATSDLGGTSGSSYNEQFF. For the CDR3, the DNA is TGTGCCACCAGTGATTTGGGGGGAACTAGCGGGAGCTCCTACAATGAGCAGTTCTTC.

There are a few counts of this clone. The CDR3 reads CASSLSVAKNIQYF. In nucleotides, the CDR3 is TGCGCCAGCAGCTTGTCAGTTGCCAAAAACATTCAGTACTTC. The rearrangement links TRBV5-1 to TRBJ2-4; D gene uncertain. V dropped 1 base and J dropped 1 base, with 6 bases sitting between them. Per germline, CDR1 SGHRS and CDR2 YFSETQ. The CDR3 spans 14 residues.

J is TRBJ2-1 and V is TRBV7-3; perhaps TRBD2 as D (5 bases). Germline CDR1 SGHTA, CDR2 FQGTGA. Deletions cut 1 base from V and 0 bases from J, with 10 bases between. The length of the CDR3 is 16 residues. Here the CDR3 DNA reads TGTGCCAGCAGCTTAATAGCGCCGAGCTCCTACAATGAGCAGTTCTTC. Protein sequence: CASSLIAPSSYNEQFF.

The V and J genes are TRBV11-3 and TRBJ2-2, with 9 bases fitting TRBD1. Germline V CDR1 and CDR2: SGHNT, YENEEA. Trimming removed 5 bases from V and 1 base from J; junction bases left unmatched: 8. This CDR3 region has 17 residues. The CDR3 is CASSKGNRGLNTGELFF. The CDR3 coding sequence is TGTGCCAGCAGCAAGGGAAACAGGGGGCTGAACACCGGGGAGCTGTTTTTT.

The chain recombines TRBV5-1 with TRBJ1-1; a weak D match, TRBD1 (6 bases). There are 13 residues in the CDR3. CDR1 SGHRS and CDR2 YFSETQ come from the germline V gene. The V end lost 6 bases, the J end lost 1 base, and 10 bases lay between the germline ends. CDR3 sequence reads: CASIGQPNTEAFF. The DNA of the CDR3 is TGCGCCAGCATCGGACAGCCGAACACTGAAGCTTTCTTT.

This clone has just a few counts. The chain joins TRBV5-1 to TRBJ2-5; 10 bases agree with TRBD1. This CDR3 has 17 amino acids. V was clipped by 1 base and J by 4 bases; unmatched bases: 10. The germline V gene encodes CDR1 SGHRS and CDR2 YFSETQ. The CDR3 sequence: CASSLPSGTGAAETQYF. Here the CDR3 DNA reads TGCGCCAGCAGCTTGCCCTCCGGGACAGGGGCGGCAGAGACCCAGTACTTC. Together with reference TRBV5-1 and TRBJ2-5, the CDR3 gives the full variable domain: KAGVTQTPRYLIKTRGQQVTLSCSPISGHRSVSWYQQTPGQGLQFLFEYFSETQRNKGNFPGRFSGRQFSNSRSEMNVSTLELGDSALYLCASSLPSGTGAAETQYFGPGTRLLVL.

The gene calls are TRBV6-2 or TRBV6-3 and TRBJ2-7; 9 bases are a match to TRBD2. Germline trimming cut 4 bases from V and 6 bases from J; bases unmatched to any gene: 7. CDR1 and CDR2 (germline): MNHEY, SVGEGT. The CDR3 is 14 amino acids. CDR3 amino acids: CASSFAGGPLEQYF. DNA of the CDR3: TGTGCCAGCAGTTTTGCGGGAGGGCCTCTCGAGCAGTACTTC.

The chain recombines TRBV10-3 with TRBJ1-4; the D is unclear. The germline V gene encodes CDR1 ENHRY and CDR2 SYGVKD. The V gene lost 0 bases and the J gene lost 8 bases, with 10 bases spanning the gap. The CDR3 has 14 amino acids. Here the CDR3 DNA reads TGTGCCATCAGTGAGTCGACCGGCGGAGAAAAACTGTTTTTT. Protein product: CAISESTGGEKLFF.

This clone was seen only a few times. The rearrangement links TRBV4-3 to TRBJ1-3, with 7 bases that match TRBD1. This CDR3 has 18 residues. V lost 1 base and J lost 4; bases outside the gene matches: 13. Germline values: CDR1 LGHNA, CDR2 YSLEER. The CDR3 region has the DNA TGCGCCAGCAGCCAAGCTCCTAACCAACAGGGGACGGGAAACACCATATATTTT. Its protein product is CASSQAPNQQGTGNTIYF.

This clone was counted a few times. The CDR3 DNA is TGTGCCAGCAGCTTAGAGCGGTTAAGCGGGAAAGTCTACGAGCAGTACTTC. It encodes CASSLERLSGKVYEQYF. The chain combines TRBV7-9 with TRBJ2-7; TRBD2 aligns across 7 bases. In germline, CDR1 is SEHNR, CDR2 FQNEAQ (reference sequence). CDR3 size: 17 residues. The V gene end was trimmed by 1 base and the J gene end by 3 bases; junction bases not matched to a gene: 12. Drawing the rest from reference TRBV7-9 and TRBJ2-7, the complete variable domain is DTGVSQNPRHKITKRGQNVTFRCDPISEHNRLYWYRQTLGQGPEFLTYFQNEAQLEKSRLLSDRFSAERPKGSFSTLEIQRTEQGDSAMYLCASSLERLSGKVYEQYFGPGTRLTVT.

The J gene is TRBJ2-5, the V gene TRBV28; 8 bases align to TRBD2. Germline assignment: CDR1 MDHEN and CDR2 SYDVKM. The J segment lost 5 bases and the V segment lost 4 bases, leaving 12 bases of the junction unmatched. The CDR3 sequence is 16 residues long. DNA of the CDR3: TGTGCCAGCAGTTCAGCTAGCGGGCTCCCCGGGGAGACCCAGTACTTC. It encodes CASSSASGLPGETQYF.

The CDR3 loop is CASSLELAANKNIQYF. The CDR3 bases are TGTGCCAGCAGCTTGGAATTGGCGGCTAACAAAAACATTCAGTACTTC. The chain has TRBV5-4 and TRBJ2-4; no clear D gene. This CDR3 is built from 16 residues. Germline lookup yields CDR1 SGHNT and CDR2 YYREEE (reference sequence). Trimming stripped 0 bases from V and 3 bases from J, with 13 bases between.

In this sample, this clone turned up a few times. This rearrangement joins TRBV7-9 to TRBJ2-1, with D possibly matching TRBD2 (5 bases). Deletions cut 5 bases from V and 9 bases from J, with 17 bases between. This CDR3 is 14 amino acids long. Germline V gene lookup returns CDR1 SEHNR and CDR2 FQNEAQ (reference sequence). The CDR3 protein is CASSTDLLRGEQFF. In nucleotides, the CDR3 is TGTGCCAGCAGCACAGACCTTTTACGGGGTGAGCAGTTCTTC.

This clone has only a few counts. This sequence joins TRBV4-3 and TRBJ2-2; D gene uncertain. Deletions cut 0 bases from V and 1 base from J, with 9 bases between. Germline CDR1 and CDR2: LGHNA and YSLEER. The CDR3 has 16 amino acids. CDR3: CASSQEIVVNTGELFF. DNA for the CDR3: TGCGCCAGCAGCCAAGAAATAGTAGTGAACACCGGGGAGCTGTTTTTT.

This clone was recorded only once. The rearrangement joins TRBV3-1 (or the pseudogene TRBV3-2) to TRBJ2-1; D might be TRBD2 (6 bases). V lost 4 bases and J 7 bases, leaving 23 bases between the germline ends. Germline V lookup: CDR1 LGHDT, CDR2 YNNKEL (reference sequence). This CDR3 comprises 17 residues. CDR3 region: CASSPLRGAGKGNEQFF. CDR3 sequence (DNA): TGTGCCAGCAGCCCGCTTAGGGGAGCGGGCAAAGGGAATGAGCAGTTCTTC.

There are a few counts of this clone. The chain is built from TRBV19 and TRBJ2-7; 10 bases line up with TRBD1. This CDR3 contains 16 residues. Germline-derived CDR1 and CDR2 are LNHDA and SQIVND (reference sequence). V was clipped by 5 bases and J by 0 bases; unmatched bases: 7. CDR3 protein: CASSYAGTGVSYEQYF. The CDR3 nucleotides read TGTGCCAGTAGTTACGCCGGGACAGGGGTCTCCTACGAGCAGTACTTC. The full variable domain, its missing parts supplied by reference TRBV19 and TRBJ2-7, is DGGITQSPKYLFRKEGQNVTLSCEQNLNHDAMYWYRQDPGQGLRLIYYSQIVNDFQKGDIAEGYSVSREKKESFPLTVTSAQKNPTAFYLCASSYAGTGVSYEQYFGPGTRLTVT.

V and J are TRBV19 and TRBJ1-2; D gene unclear. Germline V gives CDR1 LNHDA, CDR2 SQIVND (reference sequence). The CDR3 length is 14 residues. Trimming removed 3 bases from V and 3 bases from J, with 11 bases in between. CDR3 in amino acids: CASSMAGQYYGYTF. For the CDR3, the DNA is TGTGCCAGTAGTATGGCTGGGCAGTACTATGGCTACACCTTC.

This sequence joins TRBV19 and TRBJ1-2; tentatively, D is TRBD1 (6 bases). V lost 6 bases and J lost 1, with 15 bases in between. There are 15 residues in the CDR3. The V gene's germline CDR1 is LNHDA and CDR2 SQIVND (reference sequence). In DNA form, the CDR3 reads TGTGCCAGTAGACCGGGACATTCGATTAACTATGGCTACACCTTC. Its translation is CASRPGHSINYGYTF.